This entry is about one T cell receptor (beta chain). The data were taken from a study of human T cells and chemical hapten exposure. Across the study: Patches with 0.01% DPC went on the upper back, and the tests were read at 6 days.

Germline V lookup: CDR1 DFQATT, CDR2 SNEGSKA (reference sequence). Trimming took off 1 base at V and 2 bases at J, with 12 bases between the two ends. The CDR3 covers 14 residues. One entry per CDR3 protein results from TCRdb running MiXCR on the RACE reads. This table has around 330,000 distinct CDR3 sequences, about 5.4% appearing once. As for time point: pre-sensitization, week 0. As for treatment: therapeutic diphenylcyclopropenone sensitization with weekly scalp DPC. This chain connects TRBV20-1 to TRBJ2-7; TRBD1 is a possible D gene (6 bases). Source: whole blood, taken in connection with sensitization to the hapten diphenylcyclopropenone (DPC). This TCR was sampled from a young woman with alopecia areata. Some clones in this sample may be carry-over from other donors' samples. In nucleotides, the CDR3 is TGCAGTGCTAGAGTGCCAGGGGCCACCTACGAGCAGTACTTC. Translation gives CSARVPGATYEQYF.